The next 21 T cell receptor beta chains were all read from a single sample in a study of CD4+ T cells in melanoma. Method: immunoSEQ multiplex PCR; TCRdb's copy keeps in-frame clones and lacks some. The sample contains more than 110,000 clones, about nine tenths of which appear only once. Receptor source: a human donor with melanoma.

This chain links TRBV5-1 with TRBJ2-5; 9 bases agree with TRBD2. This CDR3 spans 14 amino acids. V shed 4 bases and J 1 base; nucleotides not matched to a gene: 2. Germline loops: CDR1 SGHRS, CDR2 YFSETQ. CDR3 DNA sequence: TGCGCCAGCAGCGGCGGGGGGGCCCAAGAGACCCAGTACTTC. This gives the protein CASSGGGAQETQYF.

V usage is TRBV6-5 and J usage is TRBJ1-5; TRBD1 matches 9 bases. The V segment lost 7 bases and the J segment 6 bases; nucleotides outside the gene matches: 7. This CDR3 contains 14 residues. CDR1 and CDR2 from the germline V gene are MNHEY and SVGAGI. The CDR3 here is CASTGRQGGQPQHF. The CDR3 DNA sequence: TGTGCCAGCACCGGGCGACAGGGGGGTCAGCCCCAGCATTTT.

The chain combines TRBV4-1 with TRBJ2-7; 8 bases match TRBD1. J was trimmed by 4 bases and V by 4 bases; bases with no gene match: 9. The CDR3 length is 15 residues. Germline V gives CDR1 MGHRA, CDR2 YSYEKL. The DNA of the CDR3 is TGCGCCAGCAGCCCCGCCCCCCAGGGGGCATACGAGCAGTACTTC. This codes for CASSPAPQGAYEQYF.

The chain links TRBV7-6 to TRBJ2-5; D is unresolved. V was shortened by 0 bases and J by 7 bases, with 6 bases between the two germline ends. Germline loops: CDR1 SGHVS, CDR2 FNYEAQ. The CDR3 runs to 12 residues. The DNA for the CDR3 is TGTGCCAGCAGCTTAGCGCTAGGGACCCAGTACTTC. The encoded protein is CASSLALGTQYF. Variable domain in full (rest from reference TRBV7-6 and TRBJ2-5): GAGVSQSPRYKVTKRGQDVALRCDPISGHVSLYWYRQALGQGPEFLTYFNYEAQQDKSGLPNDRFSAERPEGSISTLTIQRTEQRDSAMYRCASSLALGTQYFGPGTRLLVL.

V gene TRBV6-1 combines with J gene TRBJ1-2; D gene ambiguous. The CDR3 runs to 12 residues. CDR1 MNHNS and CDR2 SASEGT come from the germline V gene. With 5 bases removed from V and 3 bases from J, the gap between germline ends came to 7 bases. CDR3 protein: CASSRRDYGYTF. CDR3 coding DNA: TGTGCCAGCAGTAGGCGGGACTATGGCTACACCTTC.

This clone was observed once. The V call is TRBV5-1, the J call TRBJ2-3; 8 bases fit TRBD2. After removal of 0 bases from V and 2 bases from J, the junction contained 2 bases not matched to a gene. Germline-derived CDR1 and CDR2 are SGHRS and YFSETQ. The CDR3 covers 15 residues. The CDR3 is CASSLVSGDTDTQYF. The CDR3 DNA reads TGCGCCAGCAGCTTGGTTAGCGGGGACACAGATACGCAGTATTTT.

This sequence joins TRBV7-2 and TRBJ1-4, with 9 nucleotides matching TRBD1. From germline, CDR1 is SGHTA and CDR2 FQGNSA. V gave up 5 bases and J gave up 7 bases; unmatched junction bases: 8. The CDR3 sequence is 15 residues long. In DNA form, the CDR3 reads TGTGCCAGCAGCCGGGACAGGGTACGGGGTGAAAAACTGTTTTTT. The encoded protein is CASSRDRVRGEKLFF.

This chain uses TRBV2 with TRBJ1-1; unclear D gene. The germline CDR1 and CDR2 sequences are SNHLY and FYNNEI. The CDR3 runs 13 residues. The V end was cut by 4 bases, the J end by 2 bases, with 8 bases between. The CDR3 sequence is CASSGAVNTEAFF. DNA for the CDR3: TGTGCCAGCAGTGGTGCTGTAAACACTGAAGCTTTCTTT.

This chain connects TRBV5-3 to TRBJ2-3, with D unclear. TRBV5-3 is sorted into the ORF group, with uncertain function. The V gene lost 4 bases and the J gene lost 7 bases, with 13 bases spanning the gap. The CDR3 is 13 residues long. The CDR3 reads CARSRRRKHTQYF. DNA of the CDR3: TGTGCCAGAAGCCGCCGACGCAAGCATACGCAGTATTTT.

There are a few counts of this clone. The chain is built from TRBV12-5 and TRBJ2-1; D remains unclear. CDR3 length: 13 amino acids. Between the trimmed V and J ends, which lost 6 bases and 4 bases, there was a span of 10 bases. Looked up from germline, CDR1 is LGHNT and CDR2 is FRNRAP. The CDR3 DNA sequence: TGTGCTAGTGGGTTTGGTACGTACAATGAGCAGTTCTTC. Amino acid sequence: CASGFGTYNEQFF.

The rearrangement links TRBV28 to TRBJ1-2; D remains ambiguous. V lost 2 bases and J 3 bases, leaving 7 bases between the germline ends. CDR1 and CDR2 (germline): MDHEN, SYDVKM. This CDR3 has 13 residues. CDR3 in amino acids: CASSLDRDYGYTF. The CDR3 coding sequence is TGTGCCAGCAGTTTAGACCGGGACTATGGCTACACCTTC.

This clone was detected a few times. The chain employs TRBV5-4 and TRBJ1-6; perhaps TRBD1 as D (6 bases). The CDR3 is made up of 12 amino acids. Germline-derived CDR1 and CDR2 are SGHNT and YYREEE (reference sequence). The V end was cut by 2 bases, the J end by 9 bases, with 6 bases between. Here the CDR3 DNA reads TGTGCCAGCAGCTTCAGGGGTTCACCCCTCCACTTT. It codes for CASSFRGSPLHF.

The rearrangement joins TRBV7-8 to TRBJ1-1; no clear D. V shed 0 bases and J shed 8 bases, with 10 bases lying between them. The length of the CDR3 is 13 residues. Germline CDR1 and CDR2: SGHVS and FQNEAQ. The CDR3 DNA reads as TGTGCCAGCAGCTTAGCGGGCACCGGGGAAGCTTTCTTT. It encodes CASSLAGTGEAFF. Together with reference TRBV7-8 and TRBJ1-1, the CDR3 gives the full variable domain: GAGVSQSPRYKVAKRGQDVALRCDPISGHVSLFWYQQALGQGPEFLTYFQNEAQLDKSGLPSDRFFAERPEGSVSTLKIQRTQQEDSAVYLCASSLAGTGEAFFGQGTRLTVV.

On this clone itself: Other DNA sequences in the sample encode the same CDR3. V usage is TRBV5-1 and J usage is TRBJ1-1; D perhaps matches TRBD1 (5 bases). The length of the CDR3 is 14 residues. Trimming cost V 2 bases and J 1 base, with 9 bases left between them. Germline loops: CDR1 SGHRS, CDR2 YFSETQ. In DNA, the CDR3 is TGCGCCAGCAGCTTACGGGGCACGAACACTGAAGCTTTCTTT. It is translated as CASSLRGTNTEAFF.

The CDR3 loop reads CASSLRPRIERSYNEQFF. In DNA, the CDR3 is TGTGCCAGCAGCTTAAGGCCACGAATAGAGCGGAGTTACAATGAGCAGTTCTTC. V and J are TRBV7-3 and TRBJ2-1; a possible D gene is TRBD2 (5 bases). CDR1 is SGHTA, CDR2 FQGTGA, per germline. CDR3 length: 18 residues. V was pared by 1 base and J by 4 bases, with 20 bases between.

The chain has TRBV5-1 and TRBJ2-7, with a possible D match to TRBD2 (6 bases). The CDR3 covers 16 residues. Trimming took off 1 base at V and 2 bases at J, with 16 bases between the two ends. The germline gives CDR1 SGHRS, CDR2 YFSETQ. The CDR3 nucleotides are TGCGCCAGCAGCTTGAGTAGCGGCCCAACCCCCTACGAGCAGTACTTC. Protein: CASSLSSGPTPYEQYF.

The genes are TRBV2 and TRBJ1-5, with 7 bases matching TRBD1. V lost 8 bases, J lost 5 bases, and 9 bases stayed unmatched. This CDR3 contains 14 residues. Germline lookup yields CDR1 SNHLY and CDR2 FYNNEI. Written as DNA, the CDR3 is TGTGCCAGCTCGACAGGGCCTTCCGATCAGCCCCAGCATTTT. Translated, it gives CASSTGPSDQPQHF.

This clone came up once. A junction boundary mismatches the germline segment, possibly from a read error. The genes are TRBV30 and TRBJ1-1, with D perhaps TRBD1 (6 bases). The CDR3 consists of 12 residues. The germline V gene encodes CDR1 GTSNPN and CDR2 SVGIG (reference sequence). The CDR3 is CAWRSGATAAFF. CDR3 in DNA: TGTGCCTGGAGATCAGGGGCGACTGCAGCTTTCTTT. The whole variable domain, filled in from reference TRBV30 and TRBJ1-1, reads SQTIHQWPATLVQPVGSPLSLECTVEGTSNPNLYWYRQAAGRGLQLLFYSVGIGQISSEVPQNLSASRPQDRQFILSSKKLLLSDSGFYLCAWRSGATAAFFGQGTRLTVV.

The chain uses TRBV6-6 and TRBJ2-2, with D perhaps matching TRBD2 (7 bases). Germline V gene data show CDR1 as MNHNY and CDR2 as SVGAGI (reference sequence). V gave up 8 bases and J gave up 4 bases, with 14 bases separating them. The CDR3 totals 14 residues. Here the CDR3 reads CASRLGGGTGELFF. The CDR3 coding sequence is TGTGCCAGCCGCCTAGGGGGGGGCACCGGGGAGCTGTTTTTT.

The gene calls are TRBV2 and TRBJ2-5; TRBD2 matches 8 bases. The CDR3 covers 15 residues. Germline V gene lookup returns CDR1 SNHLY and CDR2 FYNNEI. J lost 5 bases, V lost 4 bases, and 9 bases had no gene match. The CDR3 spells CASSAERGWRETQYF. CDR3 nucleotide sequence: TGTGCCAGCAGTGCGGAGCGGGGGTGGCGGGAGACCCAGTACTTC.

This clone appeared a single time. A junction end diverges from the germline sequence, so it may reflect a read error. This chain links TRBV7-7 with TRBJ2-5, with D possibly TRBD1 on 5 matching bases. This CDR3 spans 16 amino acids. Germline V CDR1 and CDR2: SSHAT, FNYEAQ (reference sequence). In DNA form, the CDR3 reads TGTGCTAGCAGCTTAGGCTCGGCCCTAGGGGTAGAGACCCAGTACTTC. It translates to CASSLGSALGVETQYF.